This T cell receptor (beta chain) was documented in a study of OX40 agonist ivuxolimab in advanced cancers. Study at large: The treatment was a fully human IgG2 OX40 agonist, ivuxolimab.

This table comes from immunoSEQ multiplex PCR, and its TCRdb copy is limited to in-frame clones, with some not included. The sample yields 6,000 or so clones, around 80% seen once. This receptor was identified in an adult with an advanced solid tumor such as melanoma, head and neck, liver or kidney cancer. The sequenced sample was CD4+ or CD8+ T cells sorted from blood, obtained in a trial of the OX40 agonist ivuxolimab.

The CDR3 spells CASSLDRQLRHEQFF. The CDR3 region has the DNA TGTGCCAGCAGCTTAGATCGGCAGTTGAGGCATGAGCAGTTCTTC. The rearrangement joins TRBV11-2 to TRBJ2-1; no definite D call. The V gene's germline CDR1 is SGHAT and CDR2 FQNNGV. CDR3 length equals 15 residues. Trimming removed 0 bases from V and 8 bases from J, with 14 bases in between.